A selection of T cell receptor beta chains follows, all from one sample in a study of Graves' ophthalmopathy and Graves' hyperthyroidism. TCRdb reprocessed the multiplex PCR reads with MiXCR, giving one entry per CDR3 protein. The sample holds 200,000 to 250,000 distinct CDR3 sequences, 20% to 25% seen once. The sequenced sample consisted of peripheral blood. These receptors were obtained from a woman in her forties or fifties with Graves' ophthalmopathy. CDR3s include the opening cysteine and the closing phenylalanine or tryptophan. The D gene is left open where the match is weak. Expanded clones are given a class, and other clones once, few, many or no size at all.

TGTGCCAGCAACACTCATGAGGAGACCCAGTACTTC	CASNTHEETQYF	few	.	TRBJ2-5	TRBV7-2
TGTGCCACCAAGGACTTTAAATACGAGCAGTACTTC	CATKDFKYEQYF	many	.	TRBJ2-7	TRBV6-1
TGTGCCAGCCGACCCCGAGGGACTGGCGAGCAGTACTTC	CASRPRGTGEQYF	.	.	TRBJ2-7	TRBV28
TGTGCCAGTACGATCAGAGGGGGAATCTACGAGCAGTACTTC	CASTIRGGIYEQYF	.	.	TRBJ2-7	TRBV6-1
TGTGCCATCAGTGAGGGGACAGGATCTTCACCCCTCCACTTT	CAISEGTGSSPLHF	many	TRBD1	TRBJ1-6	TRBV10-3
TGCGCCAGCAGCTTGGGGGACAGGGTGTCGGGCTACACCTTC	CASSLGDRVSGYTF	many	TRBD1	TRBJ1-2	TRBV5-1
TGTGCCAGCAGTTTTGCCAGGTACGAGCAGTACTTC	CASSFARYEQYF	many	.	TRBJ2-7	TRBV28
TGTGCCAGTAGTACCGGGAAAAATCAGCCCCAGCATTTT	CASSTGKNQPQHF	many	.	TRBJ1-5	TRBV19
TGTGCCACCAGCAGAGACGGCGGAAGCTCCTACGGGCAGTACTTC	CATSRDGGSSYGQYF	once	.	TRBJ2-7	TRBV15
TGTGCCACCAGTGATTTACAGCGGGACACCGGGGAGCTGTTTTTT	CATSDLQRDTGELFF	many	.	TRBJ2-2	TRBV24-1
TGTGCCAGTAGTATAGATCGGGGTCCCACTGGGGCCAACGTCCTGACTTTC	CASSIDRGPTGANVLTF	.	.	TRBJ2-6	TRBV19
TGTGCCAGCAGCTTAGTAGGGGTAGGGGCGCAAACCTACGAGCAGTACTTC	CASSLVGVGAQTYEQYF	many	.	TRBJ2-7	TRBV11-2
TGCAGTGCTAGACCCCCACTAACCCAGCCTTACGAGCAGTACTTC	CSARPPLTQPYEQYF	many	.	TRBJ2-7	TRBV20-1
TGTGCCAGCAGCCAAGAATCGGGGACAGGGTCCCACGAGCAGTACTTC	CASSQESGTGSHEQYF	many	TRBD1	TRBJ2-7	TRBV4-2
TGTGCCAGCAGTGAAGCGCTACGGAGCCGAGAGACCCTGTACTTC	CASSEALRSRETLYF	.	.	TRBJ2-5	TRBV2
TGTGCCAGCAGGACTATCATGAACACTGAAGCTTTCTTT	CASRTIMNTEAFF	many	.	TRBJ1-1	TRBV2
TGTGCCAGCAGTGAAGGGGGTGGCAGCAATCAGCCCCAGCATTTT	CASSEGGGSNQPQHF	many	.	TRBJ1-5	TRBV2
TGTGCCAGTAGACCGACAGGGGTCCCCTACGAGCAGTACTTC	CASRPTGVPYEQYF	many	TRBD1	TRBJ2-7	TRBV19